This T cell receptor (beta chain) was found in a study of response to subunit inactivated influenza vaccine. This clonotype showed up many times. The antigen is unknown. Overall study results and limits: Authors suggested few new T cells are recruited by each seasonal influenza vaccination.

TCRdb reprocessed the RT-PCR reads with MiXCR, giving one entry per CDR3 protein. The sample gives roughly 710,000 distinct CDR3 sequences, 14% of which show up once; around 7.6% is in the top ten. The specimen was PBMCs from blood, collected roughly 2 weeks before vaccination. This clonotype was sampled from a man aged 45-65 years who received an inactivated influenza vaccine.

The DNA of the CDR3 is TGTGCCAGCAGCATCCAGTATACGCAGTATTTT. Encoded protein: CASSIQYTQYF. J is TRBJ2-3 and V is TRBV7-8, with unresolved D. With 5 bases removed from V and 7 bases from J, the gap between germline ends came to 7 bases. Germline V gene data show CDR1 as SGHVS and CDR2 as FQNEAQ. The CDR3 covers 11 residues. Using reference TRBV7-8 and TRBJ2-3 for the parts outside the CDR3, the full variable domain is GAGVSQSPRYKVAKRGQDVALRCDPISGHVSLFWYQQALGQGPEFLTYFQNEAQLDKSGLPSDRFFAERPEGSVSTLKIQRTQQEDSAVYLCASSIQYTQYFGPGTRLTVL.